This T cell receptor (beta chain) was captured by sequencing in a study of long-term antiretroviral therapy in people with HIV. Notes on the study in general: The repertoire was dominated at all time points by clones expanded before ART.

CDR3 length equals 17 residues. V was shortened by 1 base and J by 8 bases, with 21 bases between the two germline ends. The germline CDR1 and CDR2 sequences are MNHNS and SASEGT. At the survey level, the v3.0 immunoSEQ assay was run. Generated by immunoSEQ multiplex PCR, the TCRdb table keeps only in-frame clones and is missing some. The sample shows about 28,000 clones, just under 95% of them seen only once. About this clone itself: What it binds is not known.

This sequence was found in a man in his forties or fifties with HIV. The sequencing used unsorted PBMCs, collected 5.3 years after starting antiretroviral therapy. The chain joins TRBV6-1 to TRBJ2-1, with D perhaps TRBD2 (6 bases). CDR3 sequence (DNA): TGTGCCAGCAGTGAAGTGGGGGGAGTAGCCGCCTCGGATGAGCAGTTCTTC. It translates to CASSEVGGVAASDEQFF.